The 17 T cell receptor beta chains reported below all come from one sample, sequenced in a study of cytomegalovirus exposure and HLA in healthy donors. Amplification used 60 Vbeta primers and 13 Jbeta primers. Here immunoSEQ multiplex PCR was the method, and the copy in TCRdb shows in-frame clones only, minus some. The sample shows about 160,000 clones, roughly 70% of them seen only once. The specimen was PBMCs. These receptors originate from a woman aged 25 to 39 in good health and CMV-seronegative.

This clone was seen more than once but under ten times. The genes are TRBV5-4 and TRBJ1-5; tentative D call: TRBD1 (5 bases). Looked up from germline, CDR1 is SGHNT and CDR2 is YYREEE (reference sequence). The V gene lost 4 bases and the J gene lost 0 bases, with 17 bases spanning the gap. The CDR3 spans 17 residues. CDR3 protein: CASSPSPGRGSNQPQHF. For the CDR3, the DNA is TGTGCCAGCAGCCCTTCCCCAGGGAGGGGTAGCAATCAGCCCCAGCATTTT.

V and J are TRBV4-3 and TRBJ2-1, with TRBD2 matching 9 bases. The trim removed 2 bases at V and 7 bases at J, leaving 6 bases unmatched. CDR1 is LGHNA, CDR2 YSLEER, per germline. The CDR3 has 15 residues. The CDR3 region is CASSQSSGGPNEQFF. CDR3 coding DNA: TGCGCCAGCAGCCAAAGTAGCGGGGGCCCTAATGAGCAGTTCTTC.

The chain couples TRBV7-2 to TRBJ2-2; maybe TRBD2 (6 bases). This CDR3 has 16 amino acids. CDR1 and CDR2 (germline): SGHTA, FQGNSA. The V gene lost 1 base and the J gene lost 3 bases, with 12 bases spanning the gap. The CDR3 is CASSLVGGRYTGELFF. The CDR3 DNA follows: TGTGCCAGCAGCTTAGTCGGGGGAAGGTACACCGGGGAGCTGTTTTTT.

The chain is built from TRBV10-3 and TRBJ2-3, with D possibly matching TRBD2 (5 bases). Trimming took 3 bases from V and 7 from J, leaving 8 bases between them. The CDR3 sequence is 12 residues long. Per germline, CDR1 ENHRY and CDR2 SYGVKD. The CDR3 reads CAISEPGNTQYF. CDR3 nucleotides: TGTGCCATCAGTGAACCGGGGAATACGCAGTATTTT.

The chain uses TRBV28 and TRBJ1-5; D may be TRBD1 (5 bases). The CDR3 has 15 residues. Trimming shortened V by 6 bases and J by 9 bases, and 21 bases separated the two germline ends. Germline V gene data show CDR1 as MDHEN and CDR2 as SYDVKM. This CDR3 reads CASRSSRGYLLPQHF. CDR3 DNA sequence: TGTGCCAGCAGGAGTAGTAGGGGATACTTGTTGCCCCAGCATTTT.

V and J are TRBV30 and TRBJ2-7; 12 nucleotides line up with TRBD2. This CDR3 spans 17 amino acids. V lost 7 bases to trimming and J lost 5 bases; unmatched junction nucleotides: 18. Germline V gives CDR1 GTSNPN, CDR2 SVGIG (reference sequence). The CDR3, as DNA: TGTGCCTACTTGACTAGCGGGGGACCGCATCCCCCCGACGAGCAGTACTTC. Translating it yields CAYLTSGGPHPPDEQYF.

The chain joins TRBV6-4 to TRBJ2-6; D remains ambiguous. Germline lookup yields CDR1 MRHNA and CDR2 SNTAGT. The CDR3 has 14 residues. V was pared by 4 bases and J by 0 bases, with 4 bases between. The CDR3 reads CASSALSGANVLTF. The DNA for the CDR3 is TGTGCCAGCAGTGCCCTCTCTGGGGCCAACGTCCTGACTTTC.

In nucleotides, the CDR3 is TGTGCCAGCAGTGATATCGGTGAAGCTTTCTTT. Protein: CASSDIGEAFF. The gene calls are TRBV25-1 and TRBJ1-1; D is uncertain. In germline, CDR1 is MGHDK, CDR2 SYGVNS. This CDR3 has 11 amino acids. The V end was cut by 3 bases, the J end by 7 bases, with 6 bases between.

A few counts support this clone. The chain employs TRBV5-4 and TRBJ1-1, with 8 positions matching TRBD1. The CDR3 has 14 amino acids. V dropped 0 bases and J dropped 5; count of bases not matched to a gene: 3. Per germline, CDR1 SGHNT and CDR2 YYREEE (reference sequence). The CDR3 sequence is CASSLGTGRTEAFF. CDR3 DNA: TGTGCCAGCAGCTTGGGGACAGGGCGGACTGAAGCTTTCTTT.

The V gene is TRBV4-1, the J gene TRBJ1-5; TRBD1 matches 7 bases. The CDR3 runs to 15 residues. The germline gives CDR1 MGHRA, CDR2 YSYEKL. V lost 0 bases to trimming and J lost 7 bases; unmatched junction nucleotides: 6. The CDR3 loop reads CASSQEETGLQPQHF. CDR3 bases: TGCGCCAGCAGCCAAGAGGAGACAGGGTTGCAGCCCCAGCATTTT.

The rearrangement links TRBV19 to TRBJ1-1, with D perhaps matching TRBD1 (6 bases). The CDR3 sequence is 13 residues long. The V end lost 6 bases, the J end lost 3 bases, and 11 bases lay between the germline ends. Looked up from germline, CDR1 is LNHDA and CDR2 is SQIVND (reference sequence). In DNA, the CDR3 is TGTGCCAGTAGACAGGGTTTGTACACTGAAGCTTTCTTT. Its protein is CASRQGLYTEAFF.

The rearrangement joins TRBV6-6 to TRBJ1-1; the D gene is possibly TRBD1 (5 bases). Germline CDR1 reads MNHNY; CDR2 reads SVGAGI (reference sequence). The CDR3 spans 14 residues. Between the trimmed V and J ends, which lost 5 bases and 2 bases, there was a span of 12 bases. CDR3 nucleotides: TGTGCCAGCAGTCCCGCGGGGGGAAACACTGAAGCTTTCTTT. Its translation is CASSPAGGNTEAFF.

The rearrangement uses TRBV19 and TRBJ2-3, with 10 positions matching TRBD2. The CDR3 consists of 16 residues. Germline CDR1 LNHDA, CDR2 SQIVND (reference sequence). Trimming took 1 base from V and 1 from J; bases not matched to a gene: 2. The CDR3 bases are TGTGCCAGTAGTATAGCAGGACTAGCGGGCACAGATACGCAGTATTTT. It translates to CASSIAGLAGTDTQYF.

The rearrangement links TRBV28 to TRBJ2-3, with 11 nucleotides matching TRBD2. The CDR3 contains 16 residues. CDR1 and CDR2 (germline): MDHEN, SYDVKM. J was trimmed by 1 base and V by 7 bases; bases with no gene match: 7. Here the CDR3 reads CASTHSGRAGTDTQYF. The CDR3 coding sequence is TGTGCCAGCACCCATAGCGGGAGGGCTGGCACAGATACGCAGTATTTT.

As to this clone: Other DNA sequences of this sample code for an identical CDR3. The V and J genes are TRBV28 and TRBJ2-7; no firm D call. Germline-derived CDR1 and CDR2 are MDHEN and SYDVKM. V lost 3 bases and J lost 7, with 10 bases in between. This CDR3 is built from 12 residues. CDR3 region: CASSLVSREQYF. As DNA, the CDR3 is TGTGCCAGCAGTTTGGTGTCGCGGGAGCAGTACTTC. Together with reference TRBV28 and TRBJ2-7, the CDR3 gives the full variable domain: DVKVTQSSRYLVKRTGEKVFLECVQDMDHENMFWYRQDPGLGLRLIYFSYDVKMKEKGDIPEGYSVSREKKERFSLILESASTNQTSMYLCASSLVSREQYFGPGTRLTVT.

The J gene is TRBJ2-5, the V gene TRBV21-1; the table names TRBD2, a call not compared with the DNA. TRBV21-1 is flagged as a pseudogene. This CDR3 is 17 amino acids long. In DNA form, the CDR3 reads TGTGCCAGCAGCAAACGGGAATGGCGGATTTTGCGGGAGACCCAGTACTTC. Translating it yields CASSKREWRILRETQYF.

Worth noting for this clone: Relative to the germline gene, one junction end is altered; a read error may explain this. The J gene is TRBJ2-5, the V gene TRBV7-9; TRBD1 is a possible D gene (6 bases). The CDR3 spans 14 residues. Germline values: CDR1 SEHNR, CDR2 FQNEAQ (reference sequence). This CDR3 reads CSSSQDRSFETQYF. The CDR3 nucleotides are TGTTCCAGCAGCCAAGACAGGTCTTTTGAGACCCAGTACTTC.